These 4 T cell receptor beta chains came from one sample sequenced in a study of cytomegalovirus exposure and HLA in healthy donors. The PCR employed 60 Vbeta primers together with 13 Jbeta primers. Sequenced by immunoSEQ multiplex PCR; TCRdb stores in-frame clones only, minus some. The sample has about 150,000 clones; 70% to 80% are singletons. The sequencing sample was made of PBMCs. The receptors were gathered from a man in his fifties in good health and CMV-seropositive.

This clone showed up just a few times. V gene TRBV5-1 combines with J gene TRBJ1-1; unclear D gene. V was clipped by 1 base and J by 0 bases, with 7 bases between them. Germline V gene sequence: CDR1 SGHRS, CDR2 YFSETQ. The CDR3 totals 14 residues. The CDR3 DNA reads as TGCGCCAGCAGCTTGCTTGTTATGAACACTGAAGCTTTCTTT. Translated, it gives CASSLLVMNTEAFF.

This rearrangement joins TRBV11-2 to TRBJ2-1; the D gene is possibly TRBD1 (5 bases). Germline CDR1 reads SGHAT; CDR2 reads FQNNGV. V was cut by 5 bases and J by 7 bases, with 18 bases left in between. CDR3 length equals 15 residues. CDR3 amino acids: CASSTTGRVTNEQFF. CDR3 bases: TGTGCCAGCAGCACGACCGGCAGGGTAACAAATGAGCAGTTCTTC.

This clone has just one count. V usage is TRBV11-2 and J usage is TRBJ2-5; 9 bases agree with TRBD2. CDR3 length equals 18 residues. Germline V gene sequence: CDR1 SGHAT, CDR2 FQNNGV. Losses at the gene ends were 7 bases for V and 2 bases for J; bases not matched to a gene: 17. The CDR3 region is CASIKVGLAFGYQETQYF. For the CDR3, the DNA is TGTGCCAGCATAAAGGTCGGACTAGCGTTTGGATATCAAGAGACCCAGTACTTC.

J is TRBJ1-4 and V is TRBV2; maybe TRBD1 (6 bases). In germline, CDR1 is SNHLY, CDR2 FYNNEI. The CDR3 covers 14 residues. Deletions cut 4 bases from V and 6 bases from J, with 12 bases between. The chain's CDR3 is CASSATGPDEKLFF. In DNA, the CDR3 is TGTGCCAGCAGTGCGACAGGTCCTGATGAAAAACTGTTTTTT. The full variable domain, in which reference TRBV2 and TRBJ1-4 provide the parts outside the CDR3, is EPEVTQTPSHQVTQMGQEVILRCVPISNHLYFYWYRQILGQKVEFLVSFYNNEISEKSEIFDDQFSVERPDGSNFTLKIRSTKLEDSAMYFCASSATGPDEKLFFGSGTQLSVL.